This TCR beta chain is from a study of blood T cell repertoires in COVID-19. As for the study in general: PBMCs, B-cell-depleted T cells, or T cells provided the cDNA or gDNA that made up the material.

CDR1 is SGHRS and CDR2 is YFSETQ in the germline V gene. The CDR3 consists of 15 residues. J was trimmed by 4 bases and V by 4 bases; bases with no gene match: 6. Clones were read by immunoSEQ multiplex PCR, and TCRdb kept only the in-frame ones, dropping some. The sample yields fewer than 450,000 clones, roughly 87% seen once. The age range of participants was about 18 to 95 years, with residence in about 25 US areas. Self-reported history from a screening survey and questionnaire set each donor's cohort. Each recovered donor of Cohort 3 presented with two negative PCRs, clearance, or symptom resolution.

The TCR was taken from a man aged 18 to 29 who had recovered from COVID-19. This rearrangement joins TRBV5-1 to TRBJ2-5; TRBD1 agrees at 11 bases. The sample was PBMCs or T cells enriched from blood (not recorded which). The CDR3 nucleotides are TGCGCCAGCAGCAGGACAGGGGGCTCGCGAGAGACCCAGTACTTC. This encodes CASSRTGGSRETQYF.